The T cell receptor (beta chain) described here comes from a study of CD8 T cells in ankylosing spondylitis. TCRdb fed the 5' RACE reads into MiXCR, producing one record per CDR3 protein. The table includes roughly 30,000 distinct CDR3 sequences, more than 13% detected once. The sample was blood. The TCR sequence derives from a male donor with ankylosing spondylitis or in good health (not recorded which).

CDR3 sequence (DNA): TGCAGTGCTAGAGTAAAGAGGGATACGCAGTATTTT. Translation gives CSARVKRDTQYF. The chain carries TRBV20-1 and TRBJ2-3; D gene uncertain. Germline CDR1 is DFQATT and CDR2 is SNEGSKA (reference sequence). The CDR3 runs 12 residues. The germline V and J ends were trimmed by 1 base and 6 bases, with 8 bases remaining between them.